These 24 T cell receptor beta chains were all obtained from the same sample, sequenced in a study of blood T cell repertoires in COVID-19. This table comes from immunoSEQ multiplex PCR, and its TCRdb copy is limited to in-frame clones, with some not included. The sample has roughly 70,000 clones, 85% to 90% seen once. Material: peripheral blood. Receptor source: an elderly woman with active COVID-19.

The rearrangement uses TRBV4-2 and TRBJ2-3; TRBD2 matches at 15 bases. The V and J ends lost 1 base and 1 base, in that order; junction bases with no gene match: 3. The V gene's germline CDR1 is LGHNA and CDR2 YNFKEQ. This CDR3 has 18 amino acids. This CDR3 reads CASSQGTSGRAGTDTQYF. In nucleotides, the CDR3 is TGTGCCAGCAGCCAAGGGACTAGCGGGAGGGCCGGCACAGATACGCAGTATTTT.

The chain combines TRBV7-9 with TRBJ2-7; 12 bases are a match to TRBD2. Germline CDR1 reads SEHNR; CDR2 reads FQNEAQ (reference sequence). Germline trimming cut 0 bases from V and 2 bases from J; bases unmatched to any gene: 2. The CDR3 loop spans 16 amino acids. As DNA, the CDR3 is TGTGCCAGCAGCTTAGCGCTAGCGGGAGGGACCTACGAGCAGTACTTC. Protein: CASSLALAGGTYEQYF.

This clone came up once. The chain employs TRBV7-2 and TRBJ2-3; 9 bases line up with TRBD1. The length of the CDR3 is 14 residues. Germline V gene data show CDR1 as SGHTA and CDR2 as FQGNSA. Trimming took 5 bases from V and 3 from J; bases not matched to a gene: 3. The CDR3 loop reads CASSRDRETDTQYF. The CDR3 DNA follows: TGTGCCAGCAGCCGGGACAGGGAGACAGATACGCAGTATTTT.

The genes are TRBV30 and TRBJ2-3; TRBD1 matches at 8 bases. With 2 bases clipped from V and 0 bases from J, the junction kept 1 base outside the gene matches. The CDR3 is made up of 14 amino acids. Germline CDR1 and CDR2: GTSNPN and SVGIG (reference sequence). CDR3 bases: TGTGCCTGGAGTAGGGACAGGAGCACAGATACGCAGTATTTT. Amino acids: CAWSRDRSTDTQYF. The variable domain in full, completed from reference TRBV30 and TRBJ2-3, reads SQTIHQWPATLVQPVGSPLSLECTVEGTSNPNLYWYRQAAGRGLQLLFYSVGIGQISSEVPQNLSASRPQDRQFILSSKKLLLSDSGFYLCAWSRDRSTDTQYFGPGTRLTVL.

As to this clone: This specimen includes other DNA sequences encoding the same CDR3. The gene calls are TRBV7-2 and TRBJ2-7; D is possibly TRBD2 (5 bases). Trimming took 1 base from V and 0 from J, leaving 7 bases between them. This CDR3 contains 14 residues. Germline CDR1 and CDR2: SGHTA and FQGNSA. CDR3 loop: CASSLGRVSYEQYF. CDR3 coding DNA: TGTGCCAGCAGCTTAGGGCGGGTCTCCTACGAGCAGTACTTC.

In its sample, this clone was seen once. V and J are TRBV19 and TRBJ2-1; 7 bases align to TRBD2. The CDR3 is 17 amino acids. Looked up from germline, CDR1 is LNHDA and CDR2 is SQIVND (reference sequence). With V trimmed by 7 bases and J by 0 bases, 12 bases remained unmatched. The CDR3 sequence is CASTPLESGNSYNEQFF. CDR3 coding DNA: TGTGCCAGTACTCCCCTTGAAAGCGGGAACTCCTACAATGAGCAGTTCTTC. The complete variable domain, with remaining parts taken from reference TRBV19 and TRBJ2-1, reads DGGITQSPKYLFRKEGQNVTLSCEQNLNHDAMYWYRQDPGQGLRLIYYSQIVNDFQKGDIAEGYSVSREKKESFPLTVTSAQKNPTAFYLCASTPLESGNSYNEQFFGPGTRLTVL.

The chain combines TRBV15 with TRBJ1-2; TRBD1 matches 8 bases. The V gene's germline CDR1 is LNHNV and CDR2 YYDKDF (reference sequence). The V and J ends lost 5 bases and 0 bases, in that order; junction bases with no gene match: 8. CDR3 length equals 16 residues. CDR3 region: CATSVRQGKTNYGYTF. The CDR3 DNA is TGTGCCACCAGCGTCCGACAGGGGAAGACTAACTATGGCTACACCTTC. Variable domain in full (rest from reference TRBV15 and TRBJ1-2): DAMVIQNPRYQVTQFGKPVTLSCSQTLNHNVMYWYQQKSSQAPKLLFHYYDKDFNNEADTPDNFQSRRPNTSFCFLDIRSPGLGDTAMYLCATSVRQGKTNYGYTFGSGTRLTVV.

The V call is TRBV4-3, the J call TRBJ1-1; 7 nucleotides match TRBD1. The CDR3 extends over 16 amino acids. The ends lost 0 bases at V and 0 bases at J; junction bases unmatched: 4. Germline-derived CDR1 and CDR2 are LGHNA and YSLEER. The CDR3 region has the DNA TGCGCCAGCAGCCAAGATTATGGGACAGTGAACACTGAAGCTTTCTTT. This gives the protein CASSQDYGTVNTEAFF.

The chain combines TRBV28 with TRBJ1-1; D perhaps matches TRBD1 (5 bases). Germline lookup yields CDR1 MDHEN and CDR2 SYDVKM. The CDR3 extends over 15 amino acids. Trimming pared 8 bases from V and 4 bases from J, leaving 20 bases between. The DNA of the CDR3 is TGTGCCAGCCTGGCCCCGGGGGGTCCCTCCACTGAAGCTTTCTTT. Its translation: CASLAPGGPSTEAFF.

As DNA, the CDR3 is TGTGCCAGCAGTGAGCCCCCCCCAGGCTGGGATAGCGGGAGGTCCGATGGGGCCAACGTCCTGACTTTC. Amino acids: CASSEPPPGWDSGRSDGANVLTF. V gene TRBV2 combines with J gene TRBJ2-6; 10 bases line up with TRBD2. CDR1 is SNHLY and CDR2 is FYNNEI in the germline V gene. The CDR3 has 23 amino acids. Trimming cost V 3 bases and J 3 bases; bases outside gene matches: 23.

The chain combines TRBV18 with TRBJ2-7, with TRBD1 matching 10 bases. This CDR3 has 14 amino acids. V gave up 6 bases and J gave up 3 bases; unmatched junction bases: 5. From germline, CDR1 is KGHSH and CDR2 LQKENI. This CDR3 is CASSPGTGDYEQYF. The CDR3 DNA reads TGTGCCAGCTCGCCCGGGACAGGGGACTACGAGCAGTACTTC.

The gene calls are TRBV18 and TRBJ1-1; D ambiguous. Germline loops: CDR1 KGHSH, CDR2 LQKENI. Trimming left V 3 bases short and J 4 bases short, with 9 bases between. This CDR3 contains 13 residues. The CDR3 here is CASSPVAVTEAFF. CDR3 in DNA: TGTGCCAGCTCACCGGTGGCCGTCACTGAAGCTTTCTTT.

CDR3 sequence (DNA): TGTGCCAGCAGCTTAGTCGGGAGTGGAGATACGCAGTATTTT. This translates into CASSLVGSGDTQYF. The chain combines TRBV7-2 with TRBJ2-3; weak D call: TRBD2 (6 bases). The V end was cut by 1 base, the J end by 5 bases, with 10 bases between. The CDR3 length is 14 residues. Germline assignment: CDR1 SGHTA and CDR2 FQGNSA.

The CDR3 is CASSPQGQGHEQYF. In nucleotides, the CDR3 is TGTGCCAGCAGTCCCCAGGGACAGGGTCACGAGCAGTACTTC. The gene calls are TRBV27 and TRBJ2-7; TRBD1 aligns across 9 bases. J was trimmed by 5 bases and V by 5 bases; bases with no gene match: 7. Germline V gives CDR1 MNHEY, CDR2 SMNVEV (reference sequence). The CDR3 consists of 14 residues.

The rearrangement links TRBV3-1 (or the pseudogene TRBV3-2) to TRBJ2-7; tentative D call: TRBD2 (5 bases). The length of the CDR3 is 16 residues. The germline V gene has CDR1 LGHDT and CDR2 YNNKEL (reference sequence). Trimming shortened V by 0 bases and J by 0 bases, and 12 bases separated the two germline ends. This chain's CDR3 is CASSQDLGANSYEQYF. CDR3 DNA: TGTGCCAGCAGCCAAGACTTGGGAGCGAACTCCTACGAGCAGTACTTC.

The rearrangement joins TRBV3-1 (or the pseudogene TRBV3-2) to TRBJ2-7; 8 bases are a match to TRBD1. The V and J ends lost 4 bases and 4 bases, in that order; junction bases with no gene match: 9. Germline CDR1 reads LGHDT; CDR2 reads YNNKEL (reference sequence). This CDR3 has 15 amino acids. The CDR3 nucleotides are TGTGCCAGCAGCCCCCCCCCACAGGGGGAATACGAGCAGTACTTC. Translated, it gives CASSPPPQGEYEQYF.

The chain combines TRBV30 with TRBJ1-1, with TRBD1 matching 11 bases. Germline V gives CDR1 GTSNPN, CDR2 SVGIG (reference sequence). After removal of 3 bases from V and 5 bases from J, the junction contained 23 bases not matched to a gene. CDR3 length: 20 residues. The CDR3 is CAWSSGALWGQGDFGTEAFF. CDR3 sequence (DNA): TGTGCCTGGAGCTCGGGGGCATTGTGGGGACAGGGGGATTTTGGGACTGAAGCTTTCTTT.

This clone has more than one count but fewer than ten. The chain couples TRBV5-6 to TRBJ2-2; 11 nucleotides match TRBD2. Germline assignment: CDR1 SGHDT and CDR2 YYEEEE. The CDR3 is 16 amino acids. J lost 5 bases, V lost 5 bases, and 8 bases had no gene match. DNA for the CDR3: TGTGCCAGCAGATCCCGTTCTAGCGGGAGGACCGGGGAGCTGTTTTTT. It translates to CASRSRSSGRTGELFF.

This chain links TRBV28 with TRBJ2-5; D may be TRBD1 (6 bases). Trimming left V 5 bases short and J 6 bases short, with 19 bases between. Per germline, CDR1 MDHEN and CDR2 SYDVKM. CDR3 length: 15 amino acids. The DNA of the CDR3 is TGTGCCAGCAGTCACCGTGAGGGGGACCCACAGACCCAGTACTTC. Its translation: CASSHREGDPQTQYF.

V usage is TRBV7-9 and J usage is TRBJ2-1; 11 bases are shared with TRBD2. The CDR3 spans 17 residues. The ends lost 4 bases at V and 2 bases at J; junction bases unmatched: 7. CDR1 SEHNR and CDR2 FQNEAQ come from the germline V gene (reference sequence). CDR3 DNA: TGTGCCAGCAGCTCCCAGCCGGGACTAGCGGCCTACAATGAGCAGTTCTTC. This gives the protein CASSSQPGLAAYNEQFF.

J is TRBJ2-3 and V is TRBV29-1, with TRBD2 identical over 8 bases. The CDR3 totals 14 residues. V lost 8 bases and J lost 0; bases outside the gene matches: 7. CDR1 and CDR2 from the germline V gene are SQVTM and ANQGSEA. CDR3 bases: TGCAGCCTCCGTAGCGGGACTAGCACAGATACGCAGTATTTT. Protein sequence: CSLRSGTSTDTQYF.

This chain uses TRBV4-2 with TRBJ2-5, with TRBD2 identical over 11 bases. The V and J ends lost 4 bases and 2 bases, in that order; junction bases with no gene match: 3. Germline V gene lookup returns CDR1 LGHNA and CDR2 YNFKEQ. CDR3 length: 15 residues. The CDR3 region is CASSRGTSGQETQYF. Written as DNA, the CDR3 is TGTGCCAGCAGCCGGGGGACTAGCGGACAAGAGACCCAGTACTTC.

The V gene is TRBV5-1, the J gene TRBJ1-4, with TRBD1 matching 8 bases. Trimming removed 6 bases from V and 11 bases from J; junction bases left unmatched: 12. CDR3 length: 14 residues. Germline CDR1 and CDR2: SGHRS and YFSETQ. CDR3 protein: CASKAGQDKGKLFF. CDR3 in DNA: TGCGCCAGCAAGGCGGGACAGGATAAAGGGAAACTGTTTTTT.

The CDR3 DNA reads as TGTGCCAGCAGTCCCCCCAGGGCCAGGCCGGAAGAGACCCAGTACTTC. It translates to CASSPPRARPEETQYF. The chain links TRBV27 to TRBJ2-5; D perhaps matches TRBD1 (5 bases). The CDR3 extends over 16 amino acids. Trimming took off 5 bases at V and 3 bases at J, with 19 bases between the two ends. Germline V gene data show CDR1 as MNHEY and CDR2 as SMNVEV (reference sequence).